One and the same sample provided the 25 T cell receptor beta chains below, sequenced in a study of PD-1 blockade in classical Hodgkin lymphoma. Method: immunoSEQ multiplex PCR; TCRdb's copy keeps in-frame clones and lacks some. Of about 4,900 clones in the sample, over 60% were seen once. The time point was: cycle 4 day 1 (C4D1), after 6 weeks of nivolumab. Every patient was affected by relapse after autologous stem cell transplantation, while exposure to brentuximab vedotin was not uniform. CD8+ T cells were isolated from thawed PBMCs by magnetic negative selection. The material was CD8+ T cells from blood, obtained before the fourth cycle of nivolumab. The source is a human donor with classical Hodgkin lymphoma.

The chain carries TRBV6-5 and TRBJ1-3; D is unclear. Trimming removed 5 bases from V and 3 bases from J, with 11 bases in between. This CDR3 is 14 amino acids long. Germline-derived CDR1 and CDR2 are MNHEY and SVGAGI. The DNA of the CDR3 is TGTGCCAGCAGTGATGAGCTCCTTGGAAACACCATATATTTT. It encodes CASSDELLGNTIYF.

The chain joins TRBV19 to TRBJ1-1, with a weak D call TRBD1 (5 bases). CDR3 length equals 14 residues. Per germline, CDR1 LNHDA and CDR2 SQIVND (reference sequence). V was cut by 6 bases and J by 4 bases, with 15 bases left in between. CDR3 nucleotides: TGTGCCAGTAGACCCTCGGGGGAGTCCACTGAAGCTTTCTTT. Its translation is CASRPSGESTEAFF.

The DNA for the CDR3 is TGTGCCAGCGGGTGGCAGGCCGCAACTAATGAAAAACTGTTTTTT. Translation: CASGWQAATNEKLFF. The chain joins TRBV6-1 to TRBJ1-4; D is uncertain. This CDR3 has 15 residues. Trimming removed 8 bases at V and 0 bases at J, with 13 bases between. Germline-derived CDR1 and CDR2 are MNHNS and SASEGT.

This chain uses TRBV27 with TRBJ2-1; D unclear. The V gene's germline CDR1 is MNHEY and CDR2 SMNVEV (reference sequence). V was pared by 5 bases and J by 3 bases, with 8 bases between. This CDR3 has 13 residues. CDR3 bases: TGTGCCAGCAGTCGACCTAGCTACAATGAGCAGTTCTTC. It translates to CASSRPSYNEQFF.

This clone was picked up one time. The V gene is TRBV5-1, the J gene TRBJ2-3, with 10 bases aligning to TRBD2. The germline CDR1 and CDR2 sequences are SGHRS and YFSETQ. CDR3 length equals 15 residues. Unmatched junction bases numbered 7, after V lost 7 bases and J lost 2 bases. The CDR3: CASAFGTSDTDTQYF. CDR3 in DNA: TGCGCCAGCGCTTTCGGGACTAGCGACACAGATACGCAGTATTTT. Filled out from reference TRBV5-1 and TRBJ2-3, the complete variable domain reads KAGVTQTPRYLIKTRGQQVTLSCSPISGHRSVSWYQQTPGQGLQFLFEYFSETQRNKGNFPGRFSGRQFSNSRSEMNVSTLELGDSALYLCASAFGTSDTDTQYFGPGTRLTVL.

This clone was observed once. The V gene is TRBV7-9, the J gene TRBJ2-3; D uncertain. Trimming pared 4 bases from V and 2 bases from J, leaving 13 bases between. Germline CDR1 and CDR2: SEHNR and FQNEAQ (reference sequence). This CDR3 region has 15 residues. The CDR3 is CASSSDPFSTDTQYF. The CDR3 nucleotides read TGTGCCAGCAGCTCCGACCCCTTTTCCACAGATACGCAGTATTTT.

The CDR3 protein is CASSNTLGVEAFF. The CDR3 DNA reads as TGTGCCAGTAGCAACACATTGGGTGTTGAAGCTTTCTTT. The chain uses TRBV19 and TRBJ1-1; D is undetermined. The V gene lost 6 bases and the J gene lost 7 bases, with 15 bases spanning the gap. The germline gives CDR1 LNHDA, CDR2 SQIVND (reference sequence). CDR3 length equals 13 residues.

By share, this clone ranks as medium-sized. The J gene is TRBJ2-3, the V gene TRBV4-2, with D possibly TRBD2 on 5 matching bases. CDR3 length: 16 residues. Trimming took 1 base from V and 1 from J, leaving 12 bases between them. Germline CDR1 LGHNA, CDR2 YNFKEQ. CDR3 nucleotide sequence: TGTGCCAGCAGCCAAGTAGGCGGGTTCGGCACAGATACGCAGTATTTT. Its protein is CASSQVGGFGTDTQYF.

The chain recombines TRBV29-1 with TRBJ2-1; 10 bases line up with TRBD1. V lost 6 bases, J lost 6 bases, and 11 bases stayed unmatched. The germline gives CDR1 SQVTM, CDR2 ANQGSEA. There are 15 residues in the CDR3. The CDR3 loop is CSVHFRDRGFNEQFF. The CDR3 region has the DNA TGCAGCGTCCATTTCCGGGACAGGGGATTCAATGAGCAGTTCTTC.

This clone has a handful of counts. The chain links TRBV29-1 to TRBJ2-2; 7 bases agree with TRBD1. Trimming at V came to 5 bases and at J to 0 bases, leaving 3 bases not matched to a gene. The CDR3 spans 14 residues. From germline, CDR1 is SQVTM and CDR2 ANQGSEA. The DNA of the CDR3 is TGCAGCGTTACCGACAGGGCGAACACCGGGGAGCTGTTTTTT. Protein product: CSVTDRANTGELFF.

CDR3 bases: TGTGCCAGCAGCTTAGTCCCCCCAGGGCATAGCAATCAGCCCCAGCATTTT. Amino acid sequence: CASSLVPPGHSNQPQHF. This sequence joins TRBV7-9 and TRBJ1-5, with D possibly matching TRBD1 (5 bases). V was cut by 1 base and J by 0 bases, with 13 bases left in between. The V gene's germline CDR1 is SEHNR and CDR2 FQNEAQ (reference sequence). This CDR3 contains 17 residues.

The CDR3 coding sequence is TGTGCCATCAGTGAGTCCTACGCAGGGCAGTACAATGAGCAGTTCTTC. Its translation: CAISESYAGQYNEQFF. The chain has TRBV10-3 and TRBJ2-1; D is perhaps TRBD1 (5 bases). CDR3 length: 16 residues. The V end was cut by 0 bases, the J end by 4 bases, with 13 bases between. Germline V gene lookup returns CDR1 ENHRY and CDR2 SYGVKD.

In its sample, this clone was seen a few times. This rearrangement joins TRBV6-5 to TRBJ2-2; D ambiguous. From germline, CDR1 is MNHEY and CDR2 SVGAGI. Trimming removed 5 bases from V and 6 bases from J, with 10 bases in between. The CDR3 runs 13 residues. The CDR3 nucleotides read TGTGCCAGCAGTCCTAATCCCTCCGGGGAGCTGTTTTTT. It specifies CASSPNPSGELFF.

This clone was seen a few times. The chain joins TRBV27 to TRBJ2-1; D perhaps matches TRBD2 (5 bases). Between the trimmed V and J ends, which lost 3 bases and 4 bases, there was a span of 7 bases. Per germline, CDR1 MNHEY and CDR2 SMNVEV (reference sequence). The CDR3 is made up of 13 amino acids. CDR3 protein: CASSFDYYNEQFF. DNA for the CDR3: TGTGCCAGCAGTTTTGACTATTACAATGAGCAGTTCTTC.

About this clone: The junction differs from germline at one of its ends, possibly a read error. The CDR3 DNA sequence: TGTGCCAGCACCCAAGGGACTAGCAAAGATACGCAGTATTTT. Translation: CASTQGTSKDTQYF. The chain couples TRBV28 to TRBJ2-3, with 9 bases that match TRBD2. Germline values: CDR1 MDHEN, CDR2 SYDVKM. The CDR3 has 14 amino acids.

This clone showed up just a few times. This chain uses TRBV12-5 with TRBJ2-1; 10 bases fit TRBD1. The CDR3 loop spans 17 amino acids. Germline V gene lookup returns CDR1 LGHNT and CDR2 FRNRAP. After removal of 7 bases from V and 3 bases from J, the junction contained 12 bases not matched to a gene. The CDR3 DNA follows: TGTGCTAGTGTTACTGCCATGGGACAGGGGCTCTACAATGAGCAGTTCTTC. It yields the protein CASVTAMGQGLYNEQFF.

The chain carries TRBV27 and TRBJ2-3; TRBD2 matches 14 bases. V shed 5 bases, J shed 6 bases, and the junction held 10 bases outside the gene matches. The CDR3 extends over 17 amino acids. CDR1 MNHEY and CDR2 SMNVEV come from the germline V gene (reference sequence). The CDR3 DNA reads as TGTGCCAGCAGTCTGCGGGGACTAGCGGGAGTAACGGATACGCAGTATTTT. It is translated as CASSLRGLAGVTDTQYF.

This chain links TRBV21-1 with TRBJ1-1; TRBD1, the D gene given by the table, was not confirmed from the DNA. TRBV21-1 is recorded as a pseudogene. The CDR3 is made up of 15 amino acids. The CDR3 DNA is TGTGCCAGCAGCGAGTACAGGCACACGGACACTGAAGCTTTCTTT. Protein product: CASSEYRHTDTEAFF.

This clone has only a few counts. The rearrangement uses TRBV14 and TRBJ2-3; TRBD2 matches at 8 bases. J was trimmed by 1 base and V by 3 bases; bases with no gene match: 3. This CDR3 spans 15 amino acids. Germline assignment: CDR1 SGHDN and CDR2 FVKESK. CDR3 coding DNA: TGTGCCAGCAGCCAGGAACTAGCGGGCACAGATACGCAGTATTTT. Amino acids: CASSQELAGTDTQYF.

The J gene is TRBJ2-3, the V gene TRBV15, with D unclear. V was cut by 5 bases and J by 0 bases, with 9 bases left in between. In germline, CDR1 is LNHNV, CDR2 YYDKDF (reference sequence). The CDR3 length is 14 residues. The CDR3 loop reads CATSPGSSTDTQYF. The DNA for the CDR3 is TGTGCCACCAGCCCCGGTTCTAGCACAGATACGCAGTATTTT.

The V and J genes are TRBV29-1 and TRBJ2-7; D is possibly TRBD2 (5 bases). Trimming left V 3 bases short and J 2 bases short, with 11 bases between. Germline V gene data show CDR1 as SQVTM and CDR2 as ANQGSEA. CDR3 length: 13 residues. In DNA form, the CDR3 reads TGCAGCGTTGAGGACTTTCAGACCTACGAGCAGTACTTC. Its protein is CSVEDFQTYEQYF.

This clone was seen a handful of times. This chain links TRBV6-5 with TRBJ2-1, with TRBD2 matching 7 bases. The germline gives CDR1 MNHEY, CDR2 SVGAGI. V trimming: 2 bases; J trimming: 7 bases; junction bases outside the gene matches: 5. The CDR3 has 14 amino acids. The CDR3 DNA reads as TGTGCCAGCAGTTACCAGTCGCGGGGGAATGAGCAGTTCTTC. It yields the protein CASSYQSRGNEQFF.

The rearrangement uses TRBV21-1 and TRBJ2-1; the D call of TRBD2 is as the table states it, not checked on the DNA. TRBV21-1 is an annotated pseudogene. The CDR3 has 21 amino acids. CDR3 amino acids: CASSNKIQYRILKAGYNEQFF. The CDR3 DNA reads TGTGCCAGCAGCAATAAAATCCAGTATCGGATATTAAAGGCGGGGTACAATGAGCAGTTCTTC.

The V call is TRBV6-6, the J call TRBJ2-5; TRBD2 matches 7 bases. Germline V CDR1 and CDR2: MNHNY, SVGAGI (reference sequence). CDR3 length: 16 residues. With 2 bases clipped from V and 0 bases from J, the junction kept 6 bases outside the gene matches. In nucleotides, the CDR3 is TGTGCCAGCAGTTACGATTCTAGCGGTAACCAAGAGACCCAGTACTTC. Residues: CASSYDSSGNQETQYF.

Details on this clone: Other nucleotide sequences from this sample produce the same CDR3. V and J are TRBV2 and TRBJ2-7; D is possibly TRBD2 (5 bases). Per the germline V gene, CDR1 is SNHLY and CDR2 is FYNNEI. V was clipped by 4 bases and J by 0 bases, with 10 bases between them. This CDR3 region has 14 residues. The CDR3 sequence: CASSGETSSYEQYF. The CDR3 DNA reads TGTGCCAGCAGTGGGGAGACGAGCTCCTACGAGCAGTACTTC. Full variable domain (rest looked up from reference TRBV2 and TRBJ2-7): EPEVTQTPSHQVTQMGQEVILRCVPISNHLYFYWYRQILGQKVEFLVSFYNNEISEKSEIFDDQFSVERPDGSNFTLKIRSTKLEDSAMYFCASSGETSSYEQYFGPGTRLTVT.